This T cell receptor (beta chain) was sequenced for a study of blood T cell repertoires in COVID-19. Study context: From the United States, Italy and Spain came samples of acute and convalescent COVID-19. PBMCs, B-cell-depleted T cells, or T cells were the source of the cDNA or gDNA that made up the material.

Per germline, CDR1 SGHTS and CDR2 YDEGEE. CDR3 size: 16 residues. V shed 4 bases, J shed 10 bases, and the junction held 16 bases outside the gene matches. In the original workflow: Cell counts per sample came from amplifying reference gene primers. This table comes from immunoSEQ multiplex PCR, and its TCRdb copy is limited to in-frame clones, with some not included. V and J calls and clone size are those listed in that table; D and trimming were worked out from the DNA. The sample consists of 50,000 or so clones, 85% to 90% of them appearing once. Sequences were obtained from peripheral blood. This receptor was taken from a human donor in a cohort sampled during active COVID-19. The chain is built from TRBV5-8 and TRBJ2-1; 8 bases align to TRBD2. CDR3 sequence: CASSRGTSGLPGEQFF. CDR3 coding DNA: TGTGCCAGCAGCCGGGGAACTAGCGGCCTGCCTGGGGAGCAGTTCTTC.